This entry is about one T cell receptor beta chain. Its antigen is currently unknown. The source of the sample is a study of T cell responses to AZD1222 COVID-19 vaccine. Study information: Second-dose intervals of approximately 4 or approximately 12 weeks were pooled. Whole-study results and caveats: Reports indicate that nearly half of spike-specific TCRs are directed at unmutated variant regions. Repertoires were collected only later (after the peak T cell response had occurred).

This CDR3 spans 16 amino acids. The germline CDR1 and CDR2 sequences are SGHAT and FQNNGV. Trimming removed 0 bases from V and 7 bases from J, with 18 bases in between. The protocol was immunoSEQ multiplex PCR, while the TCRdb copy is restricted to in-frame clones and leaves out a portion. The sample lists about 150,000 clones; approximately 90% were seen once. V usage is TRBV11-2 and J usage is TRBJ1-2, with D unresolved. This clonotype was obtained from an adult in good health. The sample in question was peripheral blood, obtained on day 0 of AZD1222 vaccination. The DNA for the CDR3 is TGTGCCAGCAGCTTAGATCGTGTGAATGGGATCTCTGGCTACACCTTC. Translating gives CASSLDRVNGISGYTF.